The 25 T cell receptor beta chains listed next were all sequenced from one sample in a study of CD8 T cells in Susac syndrome (dated by TCRdb to between 2018 and 2021). Preparation of the library involved the immunoSEQ multiplex PCR assay. RNA was extracted using the RNeasy kit, and about 0.45 to 1 microgram was reverse transcribed with random hexamers. TCRdb reprocessed the public reads (quality trimming at Q25 with fastp, clone calling with MiXCR) and kept in-frame beta chains. Every CDR3 protein is listed once, alongside the most common genes and DNA of its rows. Present in this sample are a few hundred thousand distinct CDR3 sequences, approximately 95% of which were seen just once. Approximately 0.081% of the sample is in the top ten clones. The sample was CD4+ T cells from PBMCs. These receptors were obtained from a human donor with multiple sclerosis.

This chain links TRBV27 with TRBJ1-2, with 8 bases identical to TRBD1. The CDR3 extends over 15 amino acids. V dropped 5 bases and J dropped 3; count of bases not matched to a gene: 8. CDR1 MNHEY and CDR2 SMNVEV come from the germline V gene (reference sequence). CDR3 nucleotides: TGTGCCAGCAGTCAGGGGAACAGGGGGTACTATGGCTACACCTTC. The encoded protein is CASSQGNRGYYGYTF.

J is TRBJ2-7 and V is TRBV2; maybe TRBD1 (6 bases). This CDR3 region has 14 residues. The V and J ends lost 5 bases and 2 bases respectively, with 13 bases between them. In germline, CDR1 is SNHLY, CDR2 FYNNEI. The CDR3 loop is CASSIQGNPYEQYF. The DNA for the CDR3 is TGTGCCAGCAGTATACAGGGTAACCCCTACGAGCAGTACTTC.

J is TRBJ2-1 and V is TRBV5-1, with D unclear. V was trimmed by 4 bases and J by 3 bases, leaving 14 bases between them. Germline V gene lookup returns CDR1 SGHRS and CDR2 YFSETQ. The CDR3 is 15 residues long. The CDR3 DNA sequence: TGCGCCAGCAGCCTAATTGACGGTATCTACAATGAGCAGTTCTTC. Its translation: CASSLIDGIYNEQFF.

This chain uses TRBV30 with TRBJ2-5; D uncertain. V lost 2 bases, J lost 2 bases, and 12 bases lay in between. The CDR3 length is 14 residues. Looked up from germline, CDR1 is GTSNPN and CDR2 is SVGIG (reference sequence). Here the CDR3 reads CAWSRRKGQETQYF. The DNA of the CDR3 is TGTGCCTGGAGTCGACGTAAAGGACAAGAGACCCAGTACTTC.

The chain employs TRBV20-1 and TRBJ1-5; D ambiguous. Between the trimmed V and J ends, which lost 5 bases and 2 bases, there was a span of 7 bases. The germline V gene has CDR1 DFQATT and CDR2 SNEGSKA (reference sequence). The CDR3 covers 12 residues. This CDR3 reads CSALGRNQPQHF. CDR3 in DNA: TGCAGTGCTTTGGGCCGCAATCAGCCCCAGCATTTT.

This clonotype is a singleton in its sample. The chain carries TRBV6-5 and TRBJ2-2, with TRBD2 identical over 8 bases. Germline V gives CDR1 MNHEY, CDR2 SVGAGI. With V trimmed by 2 bases and J by 4 bases, 3 bases remained unmatched. This CDR3 region has 15 residues. The CDR3 protein is CASSYRGGSTGELFF. CDR3 nucleotides: TGTGCCAGCAGTTACCGCGGGGGGTCCACCGGGGAGCTGTTTTTT.

The J gene is TRBJ1-2, the V gene TRBV6-6; 8 positions agree with TRBD1. Germline CDR1 MNHNY, CDR2 SVGAGI (reference sequence). The CDR3 is 13 residues long. After removal of 4 bases from V and 8 bases from J, the junction contained 6 bases not matched to a gene. CDR3 loop: CASSLRQGNGYTF. For the CDR3, the DNA is TGTGCCAGCAGTTTAAGACAGGGGAACGGCTACACCTTC.

The chain couples TRBV5-1 to TRBJ1-4, with 7 nucleotides matching TRBD1. The ends lost 5 bases at V and 8 bases at J; junction bases unmatched: 12. CDR1 and CDR2 from the germline V gene are SGHRS and YFSETQ. CDR3 size: 15 residues. CDR3 DNA: TGCGCCAGCAGTCCCGGGACAGCTGTTGGCGAAAAACTGTTTTTT. This translates into CASSPGTAVGEKLFF.

J is TRBJ1-4 and V is TRBV25-1; no clear D gene. Germline V gives CDR1 MGHDK, CDR2 SYGVNS. The V end was cut by 4 bases, the J end by 8 bases, with 14 bases between. This CDR3 comprises 14 residues. CDR3 amino acids: CASSVETQGEKLFF. CDR3 bases: TGTGCCAGCAGTGTTGAGACCCAAGGGGAAAAACTGTTTTTT.

This chain's CDR3 is CASSYRVQETQYF. The CDR3 nucleotides are TGTGCCAGCAGTTACAGGGTGCAAGAGACCCAGTACTTC. The chain uses TRBV7-2 and TRBJ2-5, with D maybe TRBD1 (6 bases). The germline CDR1 and CDR2 sequences are SGHTA and FQGNSA. With 6 bases removed from V and 2 bases from J, the gap between germline ends came to 10 bases. CDR3 length: 13 residues.

About this clonotype: Mismatch with germline at one junction end may stem from a read error. The chain joins TRBV29-1 to TRBJ2-5; D is ambiguous. CDR1 SQVTM and CDR2 ANQGSEA come from the germline V gene. The CDR3 is 14 amino acids. In DNA form, the CDR3 reads TGCAGCGCTGAAGTCGGGTTCGGTGGGGAGACCCAGTACTTC. This translates into CSAEVGFGGETQYF.

The chain joins TRBV29-1 to TRBJ2-3; possible D gene TRBD2, 5 bases. CDR1 is SQVTM, CDR2 ANQGSEA, per germline. Trimming cost V 6 bases and J 1 base, with 11 bases left between them. The CDR3 is 13 residues long. CDR3 sequence reads: CSVPLGGTDTQYF. For the CDR3, the DNA is TGCAGCGTCCCTCTCGGGGGCACAGATACGCAGTATTTT.

The V call is TRBV6-1, the J call TRBJ1-2; D not resolved. The CDR3 is made up of 13 amino acids. The germline gives CDR1 MNHNS, CDR2 SASEGT. The V end lost 6 bases, the J end lost 1 base, and 9 bases lay between the germline ends. The CDR3 bases are TGTGCCAGCAGCCGGACGGATAACTATGGCTACACCTTC. Translating it yields CASSRTDNYGYTF.

CDR3 coding DNA: TGTGCCAGCAGCTTAAGACTAGCGGTTCGAGAGACCCAGTACTTC. It encodes CASSLRLAVRETQYF. This chain connects TRBV7-2 to TRBJ2-5, with 9 bases fitting TRBD2. This CDR3 comprises 15 residues. V shed 2 bases, J shed 4 bases, and the junction held 5 bases outside the gene matches. Germline-derived CDR1 and CDR2 are SGHTA and FQGNSA. Supplemented by reference TRBV7-2 and TRBJ2-5, the full variable domain reads GAGVSQSPSNKVTEKGKDVELRCDPISGHTALYWYRQSLGQGLEFLIYFQGNSAPDKSGLPSDRFSAERTGGSVSTLTIQRTQQEDSAVYLCASSLRLAVRETQYFGPGTRLLVL.

The V and J genes are TRBV20-1 and TRBJ1-2; 9 bases fit TRBD1. The CDR3 has 14 amino acids. CDR1 DFQATT and CDR2 SNEGSKA come from the germline V gene (reference sequence). V lost 2 bases and J lost 2; bases outside the gene matches: 3. The CDR3 DNA is TGCAGTGCTAGAAGGACAGGGGTGAACTATGGCTACACCTTC. Its protein is CSARRTGVNYGYTF.

The CDR3 sequence is CATSRGGLNTEAFF. Here the CDR3 DNA reads TGTGCCACCAGCAGAGGGGGACTGAACACTGAAGCTTTCTTT. The gene calls are TRBV15 and TRBJ1-1; TRBD1 might be the D (5 bases). CDR3 length equals 14 residues. Germline loops: CDR1 LNHNV, CDR2 YYDKDF (reference sequence). Trimming shortened V by 1 base and J by 0 bases, and 6 bases separated the two germline ends.

The chain uses TRBV6-5 and TRBJ1-6; 10 nucleotides match TRBD1. CDR3 length: 14 amino acids. Germline V CDR1 and CDR2: MNHEY, SVGAGI. V dropped 6 bases and J dropped 8; count of bases not matched to a gene: 4. The CDR3 here is CASREDRGDSPLHF. The CDR3 region has the DNA TGTGCCAGCAGGGAGGACAGGGGGGATTCACCCCTCCACTTT.

The chain carries TRBV7-3 and TRBJ1-1; no clear D gene. Germline CDR1 and CDR2: SGHTA and FQGTGA. This CDR3 comprises 13 residues. V gave up 3 bases and J gave up 3 bases, with 8 bases separating them. Here the CDR3 reads CASSFAPDTEAFF. Written as DNA, the CDR3 is TGTGCCAGCAGCTTTGCCCCGGACACTGAAGCTTTCTTT.

The chain carries TRBV9 and TRBJ2-2; TRBD1 aligns across 9 bases. CDR3 length: 16 amino acids. Trimming took 2 bases from V and 4 from J; bases not matched to a gene: 6. Per germline, CDR1 SGDLS and CDR2 YYNGEE. The CDR3 region is CASSVRPGQGTGELFF. CDR3 in DNA: TGTGCCAGCAGCGTCCGACCGGGACAGGGCACCGGGGAGCTGTTTTTT. Based on the CDR3 plus reference TRBV9 and TRBJ2-2, the full variable domain is DSGVTQTPKHLITATGQRVTLRCSPRSGDLSVYWYQQSLDQGLQFLIQYYNGEERAKGNILERFSAQQFPDLHSELNLSSLELGDSALYFCASSVRPGQGTGELFFGEGSRLTVL.

This chain links TRBV20-1 with TRBJ1-4; no clear D gene. Germline V gives CDR1 DFQATT, CDR2 SNEGSKA (reference sequence). Between the trimmed V and J ends, which lost 0 bases and 4 bases, there was a span of 6 bases. This CDR3 is built from 13 residues. CDR3 nucleotides: TGCAGTGCTAGAGAAACAGTTAATGAAAAACTGTTTTTT. Amino acids: CSARETVNEKLFF.

This clonotype was counted a single time. The chain links TRBV7-2 to TRBJ2-6, with 7 bases fitting TRBD1. The CDR3 is 17 residues long. Trimming removed 4 bases from V and 3 bases from J; junction bases left unmatched: 9. Germline CDR1 SGHTA, CDR2 FQGNSA. The CDR3 loop reads CASSSRITGVGANVLTF. The DNA for the CDR3 is TGTGCCAGCAGCTCTCGCATTACAGGGGTTGGGGCCAACGTCCTGACTTTC.

The chain has TRBV7-9 and TRBJ1-1; TRBD1 matches at 7 bases. Germline-derived CDR1 and CDR2 are SEHNR and FQNEAQ (reference sequence). V dropped 9 bases and J dropped 6; count of bases not matched to a gene: 4. This CDR3 comprises 11 residues. CDR3 sequence (DNA): TGTGCCAGTAGACAGGGCCCTGAAGCTTTCTTT. Its protein is CASRQGPEAFF.

The chain joins TRBV29-1 to TRBJ2-1, with D hard to call. This CDR3 is 10 amino acids long. Between the trimmed V and J ends, which lost 7 bases and 4 bases, there was a span of 5 bases. In germline, CDR1 is SQVTM, CDR2 ANQGSEA. CDR3: CSADYNEQFF. The CDR3 DNA sequence: TGCAGCGCCGATTACAATGAGCAGTTCTTC.

The V call is TRBV5-1, the J call TRBJ2-7; D call uncertain. Germline V lookup: CDR1 SGHRS, CDR2 YFSETQ. V gave up 3 bases and J gave up 4 bases, with 11 bases separating them. The CDR3 is 13 residues long. The DNA for the CDR3 is TGCGCCAGCAGCTCAACGGGCGAGTACGAGCAGTACTTC. This codes for CASSSTGEYEQYF.

The gene calls are TRBV29-1 and TRBJ1-2; D unclear. CDR3 length: 12 amino acids. The V end was cut by 5 bases, the J end by 8 bases, with 15 bases between. Per the germline V gene, CDR1 is SQVTM and CDR2 is ANQGSEA. DNA for the CDR3: TGCAGCGTTCCGTTGGCGGGAGCCGGCTACACCTTC. Translation: CSVPLAGAGYTF.